Shown below are 30 T cell receptor beta chains from a single sample sequenced in a study of patients and donors after allogeneic stem cell transplantation. In TCRdb, the RT-PCR reads were re-called with MiXCR into one record per CDR3 protein. Of about 34,000 distinct CDR3 sequences in the sample, roughly a third were seen once. Sequences were obtained from blood, either unsorted or a sorted T cell fraction (not recorded which). The receptors here all came from a human donor who was either an allogeneic HSCT recipient or a stem cell or donor lymphocyte infusion donor (not recorded which). It is not recorded whose cells these are; they may come from a transplant donor.

This clonotype was seen a handful of times. The J gene is TRBJ1-2, the V gene TRBV4-2; D may be TRBD1 (5 bases). CDR3 length: 14 amino acids. Trimming cost V 4 bases and J 5 bases, with 14 bases left between them. Per the germline V gene, CDR1 is LGHNA and CDR2 is YNFKEQ. The CDR3 is CASSRRQSWYGYTF. The CDR3 bases are TGTGCCAGCAGCCGTCGACAGAGCTGGTATGGCTACACCTTC.

This clonotype was observed a handful of times. The V gene is TRBV29-1, the J gene TRBJ2-2; D ambiguous. V was pared by 4 bases and J by 0 bases, with 6 bases between. The CDR3 spans 13 residues. Germline V gene sequence: CDR1 SQVTM, CDR2 ANQGSEA. The CDR3 DNA follows: TGCAGCGTTGCAGCGTCGAACACCGGGGAGCTGTTTTTT. As protein: CSVAASNTGELFF.

The chain uses TRBV15 and TRBJ2-3; 7 bases align to TRBD2. The CDR3 totals 14 residues. V gave up 3 bases and J gave up 2 bases; unmatched junction bases: 2. Germline loops: CDR1 LNHNV, CDR2 YYDKDF (reference sequence). For the CDR3, the DNA is TGTGCCACCAGCAGCCGACTAGCCACAGATACGCAGTATTTT. Its protein product is CATSSRLATDTQYF.

This clonotype was picked up a small number of times. This chain joins TRBV20-1 and TRBJ2-2, with D possibly being TRBD2 (6 bases). The V end lost 3 bases, the J end lost 0 bases, and 8 bases lay between the germline ends. CDR1 DFQATT and CDR2 SNEGSKA come from the germline V gene (reference sequence). The CDR3 extends over 14 amino acids. This CDR3 reads CSASSSANTGELFF. The CDR3 DNA is TGCAGTGCTAGTTCTAGCGCGAACACCGGGGAGCTGTTTTTT.

The J gene is TRBJ2-7, the V gene TRBV5-1; no clear D gene. Trimming took off 2 bases at V and 1 base at J, with 7 bases between the two ends. The CDR3 extends over 13 amino acids. Looked up from germline, CDR1 is SGHRS and CDR2 is YFSETQ. For the CDR3, the DNA is TGCGCCAGCAGCTTCGGGCAGTCCTACGAGCAGTACTTC. Amino acid sequence: CASSFGQSYEQYF.

The CDR3 sequence is CASSPPTDTQYF. As DNA, the CDR3 is TGTGCCAGCTCACCACCGACGGATACGCAGTATTTT. The J gene is TRBJ2-3, the V gene TRBV18; no clear D. Per germline, CDR1 KGHSH and CDR2 LQKENI. V dropped 0 bases and J dropped 6 bases, with 4 bases sitting between them. The CDR3 is 12 amino acids.

This clonotype was counted a single time. The rearrangement links TRBV5-5 to TRBJ2-3; TRBD2 matches at 8 bases. V gave up 1 base and J gave up 1 base; unmatched junction bases: 11. The CDR3 has 18 residues. From germline, CDR1 is SGHKS and CDR2 YYEKEE (reference sequence). DNA for the CDR3: TGTGCCAGCAGCTTGAATATACTAGGCGGGAGGCGCACAGATACGCAGTATTTT. It is translated as CASSLNILGGRRTDTQYF. The full variable domain, completed using reference TRBV5-5 and TRBJ2-3, is DAGVTQSPTHLIKTRGQQVTLRCSPISGHKSVSWYQQVLGQGPQFIFQYYEKEERGRGNFPDRFSARQFPNYSSELNVNALLLGDSALYLCASSLNILGGRRTDTQYFGPGTRLTVL.

In this sample, this clonotype turned up a few times. The rearrangement links TRBV12-3 or TRBV12-4 to TRBJ2-2; no clear D. V was shortened by 2 bases and J by 5 bases, with 12 bases between the two germline ends. This CDR3 comprises 15 residues. This CDR3 reads CASSLWGDQTGELFF. Written as DNA, the CDR3 is TGTGCCAGCAGTTTATGGGGTGATCAGACCGGGGAGCTGTTTTTT.

The chain combines TRBV14 with TRBJ2-2, with D uncertain. The CDR3 sequence is 13 residues long. V lost 6 bases and J lost 2, with 7 bases in between. CDR1 and CDR2 (germline): SGHDN, FVKESK. CDR3 protein: CASSRSNTGELFF. The CDR3 DNA is TGTGCCAGCAGTCGGTCTAACACCGGGGAGCTGTTTTTT.

This clonotype has just a few counts. The rearrangement joins TRBV4-3 to TRBJ2-7, with D perhaps TRBD1 (5 bases). Trimming left V 3 bases short and J 3 bases short, with 12 bases between. CDR3 length: 14 amino acids. Germline V lookup: CDR1 LGHNA, CDR2 YSLEER. The CDR3 nucleotides are TGCGCCAGCAGCCAGTCGACAGTTGACTACGAGCAGTACTTC. This codes for CASSQSTVDYEQYF.

This clonotype showed up just a few times. The V call is TRBV6-2 or TRBV6-3, the J call TRBJ1-5, with D unclear. Per the germline V gene, CDR1 is MNHEY and CDR2 is SVGEGT. The CDR3 sequence is 14 residues long. V lost 2 bases and J lost 5, with 10 bases in between. CDR3 region: CASSYTALDQPQHF. The DNA of the CDR3 is TGTGCCAGCAGTTACACCGCTTTAGATCAGCCCCAGCATTTT.

The sample holds many counts of this clonotype. The chain couples TRBV12-3 or TRBV12-4 to TRBJ1-5; 7 positions agree with TRBD1. This CDR3 contains 17 residues. V shed 5 bases and J 1 base; nucleotides not matched to a gene: 11. The CDR3 is CASSASHRGSSNQPQHF. CDR3 DNA sequence: TGTGCCAGCAGTGCAAGCCACAGGGGATCGAGCAATCAGCCCCAGCATTTT.

This clonotype was observed a handful of times. The V call is TRBV7-2, the J call TRBJ1-2; a weak D match, TRBD1 (5 bases). Germline assignment: CDR1 SGHTA and CDR2 FQGNSA. V lost 2 bases to trimming and J lost 0 bases, with 10 bases between them. This CDR3 comprises 15 residues. CDR3 bases: TGTGCCAGCAGCTTACAGGGTTTAGCTAACTATGGCTACACCTTC. Translated: CASSLQGLANYGYTF.

This clonotype was seen more than once but under ten times. The rearrangement uses TRBV7-2 and TRBJ2-1; D is ambiguous. CDR1 SGHTA and CDR2 FQGNSA come from the germline V gene. The V end was cut by 5 bases, the J end by 4 bases, with 9 bases between. The CDR3 has 13 residues. The DNA of the CDR3 is TGTGCCAGCAGCCCTAGTCCGTACAATGAGCAGTTCTTC. Amino acid sequence: CASSPSPYNEQFF.

This clonotype has more than one count but fewer than ten. This chain joins TRBV20-1 and TRBJ2-1; D possibly corresponds to TRBD2 (7 bases). V lost 5 bases, J lost 9 bases, and 20 bases lay in between. CDR1 is DFQATT, CDR2 SNEGSKA, per germline (reference sequence). CDR3 length equals 14 residues. The DNA for the CDR3 is TGCAGTGCTGCCTTTGGGGGGGGCCGGAGTGAGCAGTTCTTC. It encodes CSAAFGGGRSEQFF.

This clonotype turned up a few times. The CDR3 bases are TGTGCCAGCAGCTCCGACAGGAACACTGAAGCTTTCTTT. It encodes CASSSDRNTEAFF. The chain uses TRBV11-2 and TRBJ1-1; maybe TRBD1 (5 bases). The CDR3 consists of 13 residues. Germline V gene lookup returns CDR1 SGHAT and CDR2 FQNNGV. The V end lost 4 bases, the J end lost 1 base, and 7 bases lay between the germline ends.

This clonotype was counted at least ten times. The V call is TRBV7-9, the J call TRBJ1-2; D remains ambiguous. The ends were cut back, 2 bases at V and 3 bases at J, with 4 bases in the middle. Germline V gives CDR1 SEHNR, CDR2 FQNEAQ (reference sequence). The CDR3 is 12 residues long. CDR3 loop: CASSLWDYGYTF. CDR3 in DNA: TGTGCCAGCAGCTTATGGGACTATGGCTACACCTTC.

This clonotype was counted a few times. V usage is TRBV27 and J usage is TRBJ1-6, with D perhaps TRBD1 (5 bases). The V and J ends lost 5 bases and 5 bases respectively, with 13 bases between them. CDR1 is MNHEY, CDR2 SMNVEV, per germline (reference sequence). The CDR3 is made up of 15 amino acids. The chain's CDR3 is CASSVGATNNSPLHF. CDR3 sequence (DNA): TGTGCCAGCAGTGTAGGGGCGACAAATAATTCACCCCTCCACTTT.

This clonotype occurred a few times. J is TRBJ1-4 and V is TRBV4-1; D remains unclear. Germline CDR1 and CDR2: MGHRA and YSYEKL. The CDR3 has 15 residues. V was cut by 4 bases and J by 4 bases, with 13 bases left in between. In nucleotides, the CDR3 is TGCGCCAGCAGCCCAGCGGACGGCCTTAATGAAAAACTGTTTTTT. Encoded protein: CASSPADGLNEKLFF.

This clonotype was recorded a few times. The chain has TRBV4-3 and TRBJ2-1, with 8 bases matching TRBD1. This CDR3 region has 16 residues. The germline CDR1 and CDR2 sequences are LGHNA and YSLEER. V shed 3 bases and J 2 bases; nucleotides not matched to a gene: 6. The CDR3 nucleotides read TGCGCCAGCAGCCAGGATCCAGGGGGCCCCTACAATGAGCAGTTCTTC. Its protein is CASSQDPGGPYNEQFF.

J is TRBJ2-5 and V is TRBV24-1; D might be TRBD2 (5 bases). CDR3 size: 14 residues. Germline CDR1 KGHDR, CDR2 SFDVKD. V was pared by 4 bases and J by 0 bases, with 8 bases between. CDR3 coding DNA: TGTGCCACCAGTGAGACCGGGGACCAAGAGACCCAGTACTTC. Its translation: CATSETGDQETQYF.

The chain is built from TRBV12-3 or TRBV12-4 and TRBJ2-2; D ambiguous. The CDR3 sequence is 14 residues long. V was shortened by 3 bases and J by 2 bases, with 7 bases between the two germline ends. The CDR3 loop reads CASSFGTNTGELFF. The DNA for the CDR3 is TGTGCCAGCAGTTTTGGTACAAACACCGGGGAGCTGTTTTTT.

This clonotype was seen only a few times. The chain has TRBV29-1 and TRBJ2-4; possibly TRBD2 for D (7 bases). V lost 1 base, J lost 6 bases, and 16 bases lay in between. The CDR3 contains 15 residues. Germline-derived CDR1 and CDR2 are SQVTM and ANQGSEA. The CDR3 reads CSVEVLGGGGNIQYF. DNA of the CDR3: TGCAGCGTTGAAGTTTTGGGAGGGGGGGGAAACATTCAGTACTTC.

The chain employs TRBV11-3 and TRBJ2-5; 9 bases align to TRBD1. This CDR3 is built from 15 residues. CDR1 and CDR2 (germline): SGHNT, YENEEA. The junction had 7 bases not matched to a gene; V was cut back by 8 bases and J by 0 bases. Here the CDR3 DNA reads TGTGCCAGCTCACAGGGGGCCCTGTACCAAGAGACCCAGTACTTC. Protein: CASSQGALYQETQYF.

The chain couples TRBV24-1 to TRBJ2-3; weak D call: TRBD1 (5 bases). The V end was cut by 1 base, the J end by 3 bases, with 10 bases between. The CDR3 is 15 amino acids. Germline CDR1 is KGHDR and CDR2 is SFDVKD. The CDR3 sequence is CATSDFRQLTDTQYF. CDR3 nucleotide sequence: TGTGCCACCAGTGATTTCAGACAGCTTACAGATACGCAGTATTTT.

This clonotype has a handful of counts. The chain has TRBV10-3 and TRBJ2-7; the D gene is possibly TRBD2 (5 bases). Germline V gene lookup returns CDR1 ENHRY and CDR2 SYGVKD. V lost 6 bases and J lost 0, with 15 bases in between. This CDR3 has 15 amino acids. In nucleotides, the CDR3 is TGTGCCATCAGCCGATTTACGGGGAGCTCCTACGAGCAGTACTTC. Its protein is CAISRFTGSSYEQYF.

V and J are TRBV9 and TRBJ2-7, with unresolved D. Trimming took off 0 bases at V and 7 bases at J, with 11 bases between the two ends. Germline V gene data show CDR1 as SGDLS and CDR2 as YYNGEE. The CDR3 covers 13 residues. CDR3 nucleotides: TGTGCCAGCAGCGTAGGTCCAGAGAAAGAGCAGTACGTC. Its protein is CASSVGPEKEQYV.

V gene TRBV5-1 combines with J gene TRBJ2-3; TRBD2 agrees at 7 bases. The V segment lost 5 bases and the J segment 3 bases; nucleotides outside the gene matches: 12. CDR1 and CDR2 (germline): SGHRS, YFSETQ. The CDR3 totals 16 residues. As DNA, the CDR3 is TGCGCCAGCAGTTCCGCGGGCGGGGGATCAACAGATACGCAGTATTTT. Amino acid sequence: CASSSAGGGSTDTQYF. Full variable domain (missing parts from reference TRBV5-1 and TRBJ2-3): KAGVTQTPRYLIKTRGQQVTLSCSPISGHRSVSWYQQTPGQGLQFLFEYFSETQRNKGNFPGRFSGRQFSNSRSEMNVSTLELGDSALYLCASSSAGGGSTDTQYFGPGTRLTVL.

The chain combines TRBV30 with TRBJ1-2; the D is unclear. This CDR3 is 11 amino acids long. V lost 4 bases, J lost 8 bases, and 11 bases lay in between. Germline CDR1 GTSNPN, CDR2 SVGIG (reference sequence). This CDR3 is CAWKGMGGYTF. The CDR3 coding sequence is TGTGCCTGGAAAGGCATGGGAGGCTACACCTTC.

This clonotype occurred many times. The chain recombines TRBV9 with TRBJ1-5; 7 bases are a match to TRBD1. Germline CDR1 SGDLS, CDR2 YYNGEE. The ends lost 4 bases at V and 4 bases at J; junction bases unmatched: 8. This CDR3 comprises 15 residues. CDR3 sequence reads: CASSSTGTVNQPQHF. The CDR3 nucleotides read TGTGCCAGCAGCTCAACCGGGACAGTTAATCAGCCCCAGCATTTT.